Given below is one T cell receptor (beta chain) in context. This sample stems from a study of blood T cell repertoires in COVID-19. The table came from immunoSEQ multiplex PCR; TCRdb's copy has only in-frame clones and leaves some out. The sample has around 150,000 clones; around 87% are singletons. Germline V gene sequence: CDR1 KGHSH, CDR2 LQKENI. V dropped 6 bases and J dropped 2 bases, with 9 bases sitting between them. The CDR3 contains 13 residues. This chain joins TRBV18 and TRBJ2-3; no clear D. Sample: peripheral blood. This clonotype was sampled from a man over 45 with active COVID-19. The CDR3 nucleotides are TGTGCCAGCTCGCCCGACTCCACAGATACGCAGTATTTT. Translation gives CASSPDSTDTQYF.